The 2 T cell receptor beta chains listed next were all sequenced from one sample in a study of T cell responses to AZD1222 COVID-19 vaccine. Data came from immunoSEQ multiplex PCR; TCRdb stores just in-frame clones and leaves some out. The repertoire holds 150,000 to 200,000 clones, about 91% seen once, with 1.3% in the top ten. The sample in question was peripheral blood, obtained 28 days after the second AZD1222 dose. The receptor source for this set is an adult who received the AZD1222 COVID-19 vaccine.

This chain connects TRBV11-2 to TRBJ1-2; D is undetermined. Per the germline V gene, CDR1 is SGHAT and CDR2 is FQNNGV. The V and J ends lost 1 base and 4 bases respectively, with 16 bases between them. CDR3 length: 16 residues. The CDR3 DNA sequence: TGTGCCAGCAGCTTAGTAGCAGGCGCCCCGGGCTATGGCTACACCTTC. Translated: CASSLVAGAPGYGYTF.

This sequence joins TRBV6-4 and TRBJ2-7; 9 bases are a match to TRBD2. The CDR3 runs 14 residues. Germline CDR1 is MRHNA and CDR2 is SNTAGT. V lost 6 bases to trimming and J lost 0 bases; unmatched junction nucleotides: 3. The CDR3: CASRTTSGSYEQYF. DNA for the CDR3: TGTGCCAGCAGGACGACTAGCGGCTCCTACGAGCAGTACTTC.